This is a list of T cell receptor beta chains from one sample in a study of cytomegalovirus exposure and HLA in healthy donors. Produced via immunoSEQ multiplex PCR; TCRdb's table is partial and in-frame only. This table has 87,000 or so clones, less than 10% appearing once. Sequenced sample: PBMCs. Receptors were obtained from a man over 45 in good health and CMV-seronegative. The conserved cysteine and the conserved F or W are not part of the CDR3 here. A D gene is named only where the DNA matches it firmly.

V gene	CDR3 length	J gene	D gene	CDR3 protein
TRBV5-1	13	TRBJ1-5	-	ASSLAGDLNQPQH
TRBV7-8	13	TRBJ2-1	TRBD2	ASSLIAGLYNEQF
TRBV6-1	11	-	-	ASSEALRYEQY
TRBV19	11	TRBJ2-3	-	ASSYTITDTQY
TRBV7-6	14	TRBJ2-3	TRBD1	ASSLAQGAWTDTQY
TRBV5-1	12	TRBJ1-2	TRBD1	ASSFLQGNYGYT
TRBV5-1	13	TRBJ1-6	-	ASSLGGITNSPLH
TRBV6-1	13	TRBJ2-1	TRBD2	ASRTSGVSYNEQF
TRBV7-8	12	TRBJ1-1	TRBD1	ASSVGTVNTEAF
TRBV28	15	TRBJ2-7	TRBD2	ASSQSGWTSGSYEQY
TRBV30	13	TRBJ1-1	TRBD1	AWRALGQGGTEAF
TRBV6-6	12	TRBJ2-2	-	ASSYVGTRRELF
TRBV10-2	10	TRBJ1-2	-	ASSAGDYGYT
TRBV28	11	TRBJ2-1	-	ASSSVQDNEQF
TRBV5-1	14	TRBJ2-1	TRBD2	ASSLEGGSSYNEQF
TRBV18	15	TRBJ2-1	TRBD2	ASSLISGAGYYNEQF
TRBV20-1	8	TRBJ1-1	-	SVADREAF
TRBV18	14	TRBJ1-5	TRBD1	ASSPPGQYSNQPQH
TRBV7-2	15	TRBJ2-7	TRBD2	ASSLRGNSGRAQEQY
TRBV5-1	12	TRBJ2-2	TRBD2	ASSPGLVAGELF
TRBV2	13	TRBJ2-3	-	ASTMGGPGTDTQY
TRBV10-3	13	TRBJ2-2	-	AISGQGRFPGELF
TRBV14	11	TRBJ2-7	-	ASSQDYSGGQY
TRBV6-5	11	TRBJ2-7	-	ASSISNLYEQY
TRBV9	14	TRBJ1-4	-	ASSAPSGAWYEKLF
TRBV6-5	13	TRBJ1-2	-	ASSYSTAGAYGYT
TRBV7-3	12	TRBJ1-1	-	ASSLAGKGTEAF
TRBV28	13	TRBJ2-7	TRBD2	ASSPTLAGGIEQY
TRBV2	12	TRBJ1-5	TRBD1	ASRVRTGNQPQH
TRBV4-2	15	TRBJ2-5	TRBD2	ASSQDLRTSGQETQY
TRBV28	12	TRBJ2-1	TRBD2	ASPPSGRPNEQF
TRBV6-5	13	TRBJ1-2	TRBD1	ASNDGQGANYGYT
TRBV5-1	11	TRBJ2-2	-	ASSKRDTGELF
TRBV28	13	TRBJ1-5	-	ASSLRSSGNQPQH
TRBV5-1	13	TRBJ2-3	TRBD2	ASSPYAGGTDTQY
TRBV6-5	11	TRBJ1-2	TRBD1	ASSPGTGYGYT